What follows is one TCR beta chain and its context. This record comes from a study of blood T cell repertoires in COVID-19. Across the study: Samples taken during acute and convalescent COVID-19 were collected in the United States, Italy and Spain. In each case, the material was cDNA or gDNA derived from T cells, B-cell-depleted T cells, or PBMCs.

Assay: immunoSEQ multiplex PCR; the TCRdb copy retains only in-frame clones and omits some. The sample yields around 250,000 clones, 70% to 90% seen once. The ends were cut back, 1 base at V and 3 bases at J, with 14 bases in the middle. The CDR3 contains 15 residues. The germline V gene encodes CDR1 SGDLS and CDR2 YYNGEE. Sequencing was done on a sample of peripheral blood. This chain joins TRBV9 and TRBJ2-7; weak D call: TRBD2 (5 bases). The clonotype originates from a man aged 55 to 69 who had recovered from COVID-19. The CDR3 protein is CASSVRTVGLYEQYF. DNA of the CDR3: TGTGCCAGCAGCGTACGGACGGTAGGACTCTACGAGCAGTACTTC.